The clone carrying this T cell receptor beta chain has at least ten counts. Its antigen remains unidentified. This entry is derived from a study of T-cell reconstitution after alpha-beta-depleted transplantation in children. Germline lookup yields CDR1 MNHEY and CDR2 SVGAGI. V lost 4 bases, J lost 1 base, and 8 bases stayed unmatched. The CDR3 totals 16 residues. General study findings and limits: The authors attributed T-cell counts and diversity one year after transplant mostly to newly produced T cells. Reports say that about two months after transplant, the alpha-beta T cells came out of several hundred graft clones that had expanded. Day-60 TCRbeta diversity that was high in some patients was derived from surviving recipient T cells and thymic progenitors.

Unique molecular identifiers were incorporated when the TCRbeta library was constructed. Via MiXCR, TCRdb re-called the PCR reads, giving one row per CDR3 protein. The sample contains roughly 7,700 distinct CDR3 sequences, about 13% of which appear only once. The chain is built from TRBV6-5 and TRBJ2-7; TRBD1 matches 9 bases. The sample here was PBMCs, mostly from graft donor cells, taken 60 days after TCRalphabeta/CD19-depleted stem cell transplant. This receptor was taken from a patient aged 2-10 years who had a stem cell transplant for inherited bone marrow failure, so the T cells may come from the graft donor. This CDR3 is CASSFLGTGSSYEQYF. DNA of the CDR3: TGTGCCAGCAGTTTCCTTGGGACAGGGTCTTCCTACGAGCAGTACTTC.